One sample yielded the 24 T cell receptor beta chains listed below, sequenced in a study of T cells in Graves' hyperthyroidism and ophthalmopathy. TCR beta CDR3 regions were amplified from RNA. TCR CDR3 regions were first amplified by RT-PCR with HTBI primers. Each CDR3 protein is one row after TCRdb ran MiXCR on the multiplex PCR reads. Of about 380,000 distinct CDR3 sequences in the sample, more than 11% were seen once. The specimen sequenced was blood. The receptors come from a woman between 55 and 75 years old with Graves' hyperthyroidism.

The V gene is TRBV3-1, the J gene TRBJ2-1; 9 bases fit TRBD2. The germline CDR1 and CDR2 sequences are LGHDT and YNNKEL (reference sequence). The CDR3 has 14 residues. V lost 6 bases and J lost 7; bases outside the gene matches: 7. In DNA form, the CDR3 reads TGTGCCAGCAGTAGCGGGAGTATGTCTAATGAGCAGTTCTTC. It is translated as CASSSGSMSNEQFF.

The DNA for the CDR3 is TGTGCCAGCAGCTTAGATGGGTGGAGGAGAGGGGAGCTGTTTTTT. Its translation: CASSLDGWRRGELFF. The chain couples TRBV11-3 to TRBJ2-2; a possible D gene is TRBD2 (5 bases). The CDR3 contains 15 residues. Deletions cut 0 bases from V and 8 bases from J, with 13 bases between. CDR1 SGHNT and CDR2 YENEEA come from the germline V gene.

Turning to this clonotype: Possible read error: a much larger clone is one base away. This chain connects TRBV6-1 to TRBJ2-7, with unresolved D. Germline V gives CDR1 MNHNS, CDR2 SASEGT. The CDR3 consists of 12 residues. The CDR3 protein is CTSSEWNPEQYF. CDR3 coding DNA: TGTACCAGCAGTGAATGGAACCCCGAGCAGTACTTC.

This clonotype was detected ten times or more. The rearrangement uses TRBV20-1 and TRBJ2-7; D is ambiguous. The length of the CDR3 is 13 residues. The germline V and J ends were trimmed by 0 bases and 5 bases, with 11 bases remaining between them. From germline, CDR1 is DFQATT and CDR2 SNEGSKA (reference sequence). The DNA for the CDR3 is TGCAGTGCTAGAGATAAGGCCCCGGACGAGCAGTACTTC. Translation: CSARDKAPDEQYF.

This clonotype was seen repeatedly, ten times or more. The chain has TRBV27 and TRBJ2-5; 9 bases agree with TRBD2. The CDR3 is 15 amino acids. Germline V lookup: CDR1 MNHEY, CDR2 SMNVEV (reference sequence). J was trimmed by 1 base and V by 7 bases; bases with no gene match: 7. This chain's CDR3 is CASIDLAGSQETQYF. The CDR3 region has the DNA TGTGCCAGCATTGACCTAGCGGGAAGCCAAGAGACCCAGTACTTC.

This clonotype was picked up many times. The chain's CDR3 is CASSLVDSRNTIYF. DNA of the CDR3: TGTGCCAGCAGCTTAGTGGACAGCCGAAACACCATATATTTT. The chain recombines TRBV11-2 with TRBJ1-3; maybe TRBD1 (6 bases). V lost 1 base and J lost 5, with 9 bases in between. The CDR3 consists of 14 residues. Per the germline V gene, CDR1 is SGHAT and CDR2 is FQNNGV.

V gene TRBV5-5 combines with J gene TRBJ2-7, with TRBD2 matching 9 bases. V was pared by 4 bases and J by 0 bases, with 5 bases of the junction left unmatched. Germline V CDR1 and CDR2: SGHKS, YYEKEE (reference sequence). The CDR3 has 15 residues. The CDR3 spells CASSQLAGTSYEQYF. As DNA, the CDR3 is TGTGCCAGCAGCCAACTAGCGGGCACCTCCTACGAGCAGTACTTC. The complete variable domain, with remaining parts taken from reference TRBV5-5 and TRBJ2-7, reads DAGVTQSPTHLIKTRGQQVTLRCSPISGHKSVSWYQQVLGQGPQFIFQYYEKEERGRGNFPDRFSARQFPNYSSELNVNALLLGDSALYLCASSQLAGTSYEQYFGPGTRLTVT.

In its sample, this clonotype was seen a few times. V is TRBV5-5 and J is TRBJ2-3; D ambiguous. The CDR3 contains 15 residues. Looked up from germline, CDR1 is SGHKS and CDR2 is YYEKEE (reference sequence). V lost 4 bases and J 0 bases, leaving 12 bases between the germline ends. The CDR3 is CASSPAAASTDTQYF. In nucleotides, the CDR3 is TGTGCCAGCAGCCCCGCCGCTGCTAGCACAGATACGCAGTATTTT.

This clonotype was recorded many times. V and J are TRBV7-6 and TRBJ2-7; TRBD2 aligns across 10 bases. CDR1 SGHVS and CDR2 FNYEAQ come from the germline V gene. CDR3 size: 15 residues. V shed 5 bases, J shed 2 bases, and the junction held 6 bases outside the gene matches. CDR3 DNA sequence: TGTGCCAGCAGCGCAGACCTAGCGGGAGCCTACGAGCAGTACTTC. Its translation: CASSADLAGAYEQYF. The full variable domain, completed using reference TRBV7-6 and TRBJ2-7, is GAGVSQSPRYKVTKRGQDVALRCDPISGHVSLYWYRQALGQGPEFLTYFNYEAQQDKSGLPNDRFSAERPEGSISTLTIQRTEQRDSAMYRCASSADLAGAYEQYFGPGTRLTVT.

V is TRBV28 and J is TRBJ2-1; no clear D. Germline V CDR1 and CDR2: MDHEN, SYDVKM. Trimming cost V 3 bases and J 5 bases, with 11 bases left between them. The CDR3 is 14 amino acids. Here the CDR3 DNA reads TGTGCCAGCAGTTTGAGCCCAGTAGACAATGAGCAGTTCTTC. This codes for CASSLSPVDNEQFF.

This clonotype has just one count. This may be a read error, as it is one base from a much larger clone. This chain links TRBV12-3 or TRBV12-4 with TRBJ1-2; 12 bases align to TRBD1. This CDR3 region has 14 residues. J was trimmed by 6 bases and V by 6 bases; bases with no gene match: 5. CDR3 in DNA: TGTGCCAGCAGCGGGACAGGGGGCTTCGATGGCTACACCTTC. Protein: CASSGTGGFDGYTF.

This clonotype has at least ten counts. This chain connects TRBV18 to TRBJ2-7; 9 bases match TRBD1. The CDR3 runs to 16 residues. V was clipped by 2 bases and J by 5 bases; unmatched bases: 10. The germline CDR1 and CDR2 sequences are KGHSH and LQKENI. The CDR3 nucleotides are TGTGCCAGCTCACCAACCGGGACAGGGTATGCCCACGAGCAGTACTTC. This translates into CASSPTGTGYAHEQYF.

Ten or more counts support this clonotype. The chain links TRBV28 to TRBJ2-4, with D hard to call. Germline loops: CDR1 MDHEN, CDR2 SYDVKM. This CDR3 contains 15 residues. Trimming cost V 5 bases and J 0 bases, with 11 bases left between them. The CDR3 reads CASSPYLLAKNIQYF. The CDR3 nucleotides read TGTGCCAGCAGTCCTTATCTTTTAGCCAAAAACATTCAGTACTTC.

CDR3 DNA: TGTGCCAGCAGCGTAGTCCCAGGGCCCAGCTCTGGAAACACCATATATTTT. This translates into CASSVVPGPSSGNTIYF. J is TRBJ1-3 and V is TRBV9; a possible D gene is TRBD1 (5 bases). The CDR3 has 17 amino acids. Germline V gene sequence: CDR1 SGDLS, CDR2 YYNGEE. V was cut by 0 bases and J by 0 bases, with 13 bases left in between.

This clonotype was seen at least ten times. The chain has TRBV2 and TRBJ2-3, with TRBD1 matching 7 bases. Germline CDR1 reads SNHLY; CDR2 reads FYNNEI. The CDR3 is made up of 13 amino acids. Unmatched junction bases numbered 5, after V lost 8 bases and J lost 3 bases. CDR3 loop: CASDQGVTDTQYF. The DNA of the CDR3 is TGTGCCAGCGATCAGGGGGTGACAGATACGCAGTATTTT.

This clonotype was counted at least ten times. The V and J genes are TRBV2 and TRBJ2-2, with TRBD1 as a possible D gene (6 bases). Trimming removed 3 bases at V and 1 base at J, with 6 bases between. This CDR3 has 14 amino acids. The germline CDR1 and CDR2 sequences are SNHLY and FYNNEI. The CDR3 loop reads CASSDRGNTGELFF. CDR3 DNA: TGTGCCAGCAGTGACAGGGGGAACACCGGGGAGCTGTTTTTT.

This clonotype came up a few times. The rearrangement uses TRBV20-1 and TRBJ2-3, with 8 bases lining up with TRBD2. J was trimmed by 0 bases and V by 2 bases; bases with no gene match: 1. The CDR3 is 14 amino acids. The germline V gene encodes CDR1 DFQATT and CDR2 SNEGSKA (reference sequence). The CDR3 is CSARRLASTDTQYF. CDR3 DNA: TGCAGTGCTAGAAGACTAGCGAGCACAGATACGCAGTATTTT.

This clonotype was counted at least ten times. This chain uses TRBV3-1 with TRBJ2-5; perhaps TRBD1 as D (6 bases). CDR1 is LGHDT, CDR2 YNNKEL, per germline (reference sequence). With 1 base removed from V and 5 bases from J, the gap between germline ends came to 17 bases. This CDR3 region has 16 residues. The CDR3 protein is CASSQGSIRDIETQYF. Written as DNA, the CDR3 is TGTGCCAGCAGCCAAGGATCAATCCGGGACATCGAGACCCAGTACTTC.

This clonotype has a count of ten or more. The V and J genes are TRBV2 and TRBJ2-2; D gene unclear. The V gene's germline CDR1 is SNHLY and CDR2 FYNNEI. Trimming stripped 3 bases from V and 1 base from J, with 6 bases between. The length of the CDR3 is 14 residues. CDR3 DNA: TGTGCCAGCAGTGATGTGGAGAACACCGGGGAGCTGTTTTTT. Its protein product is CASSDVENTGELFF.

The chain has TRBV2 and TRBJ2-7; D gene ambiguous. CDR3 size: 15 residues. The ends were cut back, 6 bases at V and 4 bases at J, with 19 bases in the middle. Germline CDR1 is SNHLY and CDR2 is FYNNEI. In DNA form, the CDR3 reads TGTGCCAGCAGCTTATTGGGAACGGCAAGTTACGAGCAGTACTTC. Translated: CASSLLGTASYEQYF.

The chain couples TRBV9 to TRBJ2-1, with 8 positions matching TRBD2. The CDR3 consists of 14 residues. V lost 4 bases, J lost 13 bases, and 13 bases stayed unmatched. Germline V gene data show CDR1 as SGDLS and CDR2 as YYNGEE. The CDR3 nucleotides are TGTGCCAGCAGCACCCGGGGGGGGCTAGCGGACCAGTTCTTC. Translated: CASSTRGGLADQFF.

This rearrangement joins TRBV12-3 or TRBV12-4 to TRBJ2-3; 7 nucleotides match TRBD1. J gave up 6 bases and V 6 bases, and 6 bases lay outside the gene matches. This CDR3 contains 13 residues. DNA for the CDR3: TGTGCCAGCAGCCGGGACAGAACCGATACGCAGTATTTT. Encoded protein: CASSRDRTDTQYF.

Concerning this clonotype: Being one base from a much bigger clone, this may be a read error. This chain connects TRBV2 to TRBJ1-4, with 11 bases that match TRBD1. J was trimmed by 7 bases and V by 0 bases; bases with no gene match: 4. The V gene's germline CDR1 is SNHLY and CDR2 FYNNEI. The CDR3 loop spans 16 amino acids. Written as DNA, the CDR3 is TGTGCCAGCAGTGAAGCGCTCGGGACAGGGGGTGAAAAACTGTTTTTT. Protein: CASSEALGTGGEKLFF.

This clonotype was observed at least ten times. The chain is built from TRBV29-1 and TRBJ1-1; D ambiguous. Trimming removed 4 bases from V and 1 base from J, with 10 bases in between. Germline V CDR1 and CDR2: SQVTM, ANQGSEA. CDR3 length: 13 residues. CDR3 coding DNA: TGCAGCGTTGCGCCCTTACAGAACACTGAAGCTTTCTTT. This sequence encodes CSVAPLQNTEAFF.